Listed below are T cell receptor beta chains from one sample, sequenced in a study of cytomegalovirus exposure and HLA in healthy donors. Data came from immunoSEQ multiplex PCR; TCRdb stores just in-frame clones and leaves some out. The sample lists around 120,000 clones, 70% to 80% occurring once. Input material: PBMCs. The receptors were sampled from a man younger than 35 in good health and CMV-seronegative. CDR3s include the opening cysteine and the closing phenylalanine or tryptophan. A D gene is named only where the DNA matches it firmly. Size is stated for part of the rows, as once, few or many counts, or as a class when the clone is expanded.

J,V,D,size,DNA,CDR3
TRBJ2-1,TRBV25-1,TRBD2,-,TGTGCCAGCAAGGGCGCTAGCGGCCCGGTCGGGGACAATGAGCAGTTCTTC,CASKGASGPVGDNEQFF
TRBJ2-1,TRBV30,-,-,TGTGCCTGGAGTGTCTGGGGGCGTGTAAGACGGTCCTACAATGAGCAGTTCTTC,CAWSVWGRVRRSYNEQFF
TRBJ2-3,TRBV6-5,-,-,TGTGCCAGCAGTTACTCGGCGGATGGGACAGATACGCAGTATTTT,CASSYSADGTDTQYF
TRBJ2-5,TRBV4-3,TRBD2,few,TGCGCCAGCAGCGAAGAAGCGGGGAAAGAGACCCAGTACTTC,CASSEEAGKETQYF
TRBJ1-3,TRBV29-1,TRBD1,-,TGCAGCGGGGGACAGGGGCCCTCTGGAAACACCATATATTTT,CSGGQGPSGNTIYF
TRBJ2-2,TRBV7-6,-,-,TGTGCCAGCACCCGCCGCGATGGGGGGATAGCCGGGGAGCTGTTTTTT,CASTRRDGGIAGELFF
TRBJ1-2,TRBV27,TRBD1,-,TGTGCCAGCAGTTTATATGGGACAGACTATGGCTACACCTTC,CASSLYGTDYGYTF
TRBJ1-2,TRBV4-1,-,few,TGCGCCAGCAGCCAAGATAGGTCGGGAGGCTACACCTTC,CASSQDRSGGYTF
TRBJ1-2,TRBV5-1,TRBD1,-,TGCGCCAGCAGCCCCGGACAGGGAGTCTTCTATGGCTACACCTTC,CASSPGQGVFYGYTF
TRBJ1-6,TRBV7-9,-,-,TGTGCCAGCAGCTTAGATACAGGGAATTCACCCCTCCACTTT,CASSLDTGNSPLHF
TRBJ2-7,TRBV5-1,-,-,TGCGCCAGCAGCTTGGGGGGCGAGCAGTACTTC,CASSLGGEQYF
TRBJ1-1,TRBV7-3,TRBD1,few,TGTGCCAGCAGCTTAATTCGGGACAGCGAAGCTTTCTTT,CASSLIRDSEAFF
TRBJ2-3,TRBV9,-,-,TGTGCCAGCAGTCCGGCAGACCTTGACTCTAGCACAGATACGCAGTATTTT,CASSPADLDSSTDTQYF
TRBJ2-1,TRBV10-3,-,-,TGTGCCATCAGTGAGCTCTTAGCGGCTATATACAATGAGCAGTTCTTC,CAISELLAAIYNEQFF
TRBJ2-7,TRBV4-3,TRBD2,-,TGCGCCAGCAGCCAAGTACGCGGGAGCTCCTACGAGCAGTACTTC,CASSQVRGSSYEQYF
TRBJ2-1,TRBV9,-,-,TGTGCCAGCAGCGTAGGGGGGCTCTACAATGAGCAGTTCTTC,CASSVGGLYNEQFF
TRBJ2-3,TRBV11-2,TRBD1,many,TGTGCCAGCAGCTTAGGACAGGGGCACACAGATACGCAGTATTTT,CASSLGQGHTDTQYF
TRBJ2-1,TRBV6-5,-,once,TGTGCCAGCACCCGGACGGGGAATGAGCAGTTCTTC,CASTRTGNEQFF
TRBJ1-3,TRBV27,-,-,TGTGCCAGCAGTTCCCTTGCCGGTGGAAACACCATATATTTT,CASSSLAGGNTIYF
TRBJ1-3,TRBV5-4,-,-,TGTGCCAGCAGCTTGGACAGCTATTCTGGAAACACCATATATTTT,CASSLDSYSGNTIYF
TRBJ1-1,TRBV27,TRBD1,few,TGTGCCAGCAGTTTATCTTGGGACAGACAGAACACTGAAGCTTTCTTT,CASSLSWDRQNTEAFF
TRBJ1-5,TRBV6-1,-,-,TGTGCCAGCGTGGTCAGGGGCACCTATCAGCCCCAGCATTTT,CASVVRGTYQPQHF
TRBJ2-1,TRBV7-3,-,-,TGTGCCAGCAGCTTATCCCCAGGGGTGGATGAGCAGTTCTTC,CASSLSPGVDEQFF
TRBJ2-5,TRBV7-2,-,-,TGTGCCAGCAGCCCTAATGAGCGGGTCGAGACCCAGTACTTC,CASSPNERVETQYF
TRBJ2-5,TRBV27,-,-,TGTGCCAGCTCCCGGGGTGGAAACTACCAAGAGACCCAGTACTTC,CASSRGGNYQETQYF
TRBJ2-1,TRBV7-9,-,-,TGTGCCAGCTTAGCGGTGACCCTCTACAATGAGCAGTTCTTC,CASLAVTLYNEQFF
TRBJ2-7,TRBV28,TRBD2,-,TGTGCCAGCAAGACGGAAAGTACTAGCGGTTTCGAGCAGTACTTC,CASKTESTSGFEQYF
TRBJ2-2,TRBV7-9,-,-,TGTGCCAGCAGCCTTTCGCCCGGGGCCGGGGAGCTGTTTTTT,CASSLSPGAGELFF
TRBJ2-3,TRBV7-9,TRBD2,-,TGTGCCAGCAGCCTAAGCGGGGTCACAGATACGCAGTATTTT,CASSLSGVTDTQYF
TRBJ1-1,TRBV11-2,-,-,TGTGCCAGCAGCTTGAACATTGAAGCTTTCTTT,CASSLNIEAFF